Listed below are T cell receptor beta chains from one sample, sequenced in a study of control samples from healthy donors and cancer patients. The data were produced by immunoSEQ multiplex PCR, yet TCRdb's version contains in-frame clones alone and is incomplete. This sample has approximately 170,000 clones; roughly 92% occur once, and the top ten carry approximately 0.7%. Sequencing used blood. The receptors stem from a woman aged 25 to 39 in good health. Each CDR3 is given with its conserved first and last residue. Each record gives: V gene, D gene, J gene, clone size, CDR3 DNA, CDR3 protein. A D gene is named only where the DNA matches it firmly. Clone size is stated in some rows and not others, as once, few, many or a class when expanded.

TRBV12-3/TRBV12-4	NA	TRBJ2-5	once	TGTGCCAGCAGTTTCGAAGGAGAGACCCAGTACTTC	CASSFEGETQYF
TRBV28	NA	TRBJ2-2	NA	TGTGCCAGCAGAACTAGCTCCGGGGAGCTGTTTTTT	CASRTSSGELFF
TRBV4-3	NA	TRBJ2-2	NA	TGCGCCAGCAGCCACGGGGGGCGCGGGTTCGGGGAGCTGTTTTTT	CASSHGGRGFGELFF
TRBV6-1	NA	TRBJ2-3	NA	TGTGCCAGCAGTGAAGCAGGAGGGAGAGGGTCAGATACGCAGTATTTT	CASSEAGGRGSDTQYF
TRBV10-2	NA	TRBJ2-5	NA	TGCGCCAGCAGCCTAACTTGGGAGACCCAGTACTTC	CASSLTWETQYF
TRBV6-5	TRBD1	TRBJ1-1	NA	TGTGCCAGCAGTTCCCGAGAAAGGACAGGGGAAGCTTTCTTT	CASSSRERTGEAFF
TRBV19	TRBD2	TRBJ2-1	few	TGTGCCAGTCAGAGGACTAGCGGGAGTCGGAATGAGCAGTTCTTC	CASQRTSGSRNEQFF
TRBV9	TRBD2	TRBJ2-7	NA	TGTGCCAGCAGCGCAGGGACTAGCCCACAGTACTTC	CASSAGTSPQYF
TRBV19	TRBD2	TRBJ2-7	NA	TGTGCCAGTAGTACACCGACTAGCGGAGCCTACGAGCAGTACTTC	CASSTPTSGAYEQYF
TRBV19	TRBD1	TRBJ1-2	NA	TGTGCCAGTAGTATTCCCGGGACAGCGTCCGGCTACACCTTC	CASSIPGTASGYTF
TRBV27	NA	TRBJ1-1	NA	TGTGCCAGCAGTTTATTATATGTGGGCAGGGTGGGGGTTTTAGGAGCTTTCTTT	CASSLLYVGRVGVLGAFF
TRBV18	NA	TRBJ2-7	NA	TGTGCCAGCTCACCGGAAGCCTACGAGCAGTACTTC	CASSPEAYEQYF
TRBV6-5	NA	TRBJ2-7	NA	TGTGCCAGCAGTTCCCGACCTGACAACCGCTACGAGCAGTACTTC	CASSSRPDNRYEQYF
TRBV19	NA	TRBJ2-2	NA	TGTGCCAGTAGCCCTGGGGGCCTGGATGGCACCGGGGAGCTGTTTTTT	CASSPGGLDGTGELFF
TRBV27	TRBD2	TRBJ2-7	NA	TGTGCCAGCAGTACGGGACTAACCTACGAGCAGTACTTC	CASSTGLTYEQYF
TRBV3-1/TRBV3-2	NA	TRBJ1-1	few	TGTGCCAGCAGCCAGGGCGGGAACACTGAAGCTTTCTTT	CASSQGGNTEAFF
TRBV18	TRBD1	TRBJ2-1	NA	TGTGCCAGCTCACCACCGACAGGGCGAGCCTACAATGAGCAGTTCTTC	CASSPPTGRAYNEQFF
TRBV7-3	NA	TRBJ2-7	NA	TGTGCCAGCAGCCCGGACGGTTACGAGCAGTACTTC	CASSPDGYEQYF
TRBV24-1	TRBD1	TRBJ2-4	NA	TGTGCCACCAGTGAGGGGACAGGACGGAGCAAAAACATTCAGTACTTC	CATSEGTGRSKNIQYF
TRBV28	TRBD2	TRBJ2-5	NA	TGTGCCAGCAGCCTCAAAACCGGGACTAGCTGGGGCAAGACCCAGTACTTC	CASSLKTGTSWGKTQYF
TRBV6-2/TRBV6-3	NA	TRBJ1-1	NA	TGTGCCAGCAGTGGAGAGGACAGCACTGAAGCTTTCTTT	CASSGEDSTEAFF
TRBV28	NA	TRBJ2-2	once	TGTGCCAGCAGTTTCCAGAGCCCGAGGACCGGGGAGCTGTTTTTT	CASSFQSPRTGELFF
TRBV6-6	TRBD1	TRBJ1-2	NA	TGTGCCAGCACGAAACAGGGGACCTATGGCTACACCTTC	CASTKQGTYGYTF
TRBV3-1/TRBV3-2	NA	TRBJ2-3	NA	TGTGCCAGCAGCCGCACGGGGCCGGATACGCAGTATTTT	CASSRTGPDTQYF
TRBV28	NA	TRBJ1-5	NA	TGTGCCAGCAGTTTTCAAGGGTATAGCAATCAGCCCCAGCATTTT	CASSFQGYSNQPQHF
TRBV5-1	TRBD2	TRBJ2-1	NA	TGCGCCAGCAGCTTGGATTCTAGCGGGTCCGCCGATGAGCAGTTCTTC	CASSLDSSGSADEQFF
TRBV24-1	TRBD2	TRBJ2-1	few	TGTGCCACCAGTGATTTGGGGACTAGGTCCTACAATGAGCAGTTCTTC	CATSDLGTRSYNEQFF
TRBV5-1	NA	TRBJ2-3	once	TGCGCCAGCAGCTTTCGGACAGACAACACAGATACGCAGTATTTT	CASSFRTDNTDTQYF
TRBV27	TRBD2	TRBJ2-7	NA	TGTGCCAGCAGTCGGTCTAGCGGGAGGCTCGAGCAGTACTTC	CASSRSSGRLEQYF
TRBV28	TRBD2	TRBJ2-3	NA	TGTGCCAGCAGTTCCACTAGCGGGAGCTCAGATACGCAGTATTTT	CASSSTSGSSDTQYF
TRBV29-1	TRBD2	TRBJ2-1	NA	TGCAGCGGGACTAGCTCTGGGGAGCAGTTCTTC	CSGTSSGEQFF
TRBV7-9	NA	TRBJ2-7	few	TGTGCCAGCAGCCCTCTCGGTTCCTACGAGCAGTACTTC	CASSPLGSYEQYF
TRBV28	NA	TRBJ2-2	NA	TGTGCCAGCACCTACAGCGATGGGGTCACCGGGGAGCTGTTTTTT	CASTYSDGVTGELFF
TRBV30	NA	TRBJ1-3	NA	TGTGCCTGGAGTATCGGGGGGTTGGGAAACACCATATATTTT	CAWSIGGLGNTIYF
TRBV3-1/TRBV3-2	TRBD2	TRBJ2-5	NA	TGTGCCAGCAGCCAACGGACTAGCGGGAGACAAGAGACCCAGTACTTC	CASSQRTSGRQETQYF
TRBV10-3	NA	TRBJ2-3	NA	TGTGCCATCAGTGAGTACGGGGTGGAAGAAGATACGCAGTATTTT	CAISEYGVEEDTQYF
TRBV6-4	TRBD2	TRBJ2-1	NA	TGTGCCAGCAGTGTTGGACTAGCGGACTACAATGAGCAGTTCTTC	CASSVGLADYNEQFF
TRBV11-3	TRBD2	TRBJ2-1	NA	TGTGCCAGCAGCTTAGATGGGGTAGCGGGAGTAGATAGGAATGAGCAGTTCTTC	CASSLDGVAGVDRNEQFF
TRBV7-9	NA	TRBJ1-4	once	TGTGCCAGCAGTCCTCCAACACCCCAGGAAAAACTGTTTTTT	CASSPPTPQEKLFF
TRBV6-1	NA	TRBJ2-7	NA	TGTGCCAGCAGTGAAGCGCTCACGGCCCTCTACGAGCAGTACTTC	CASSEALTALYEQYF
TRBV19	NA	TRBJ2-4	NA	TGTGCCAGTAGTATCTCCGGTCGAATTCAGTACTTC	CASSISGRIQYF
TRBV30	NA	TRBJ2-7	NA	TGTGCCTGGAGTGTATCAGGCGAGCAGTACTTC	CAWSVSGEQYF
TRBV2	TRBD1	TRBJ2-5	NA	TGTGCCAGCAGACAGGGGCGGGCGACCCAGTACTTC	CASRQGRATQYF
TRBV10-3	NA	TRBJ2-7	NA	TGTGCCATCAGTGAAGGGCGCGGGAACGGTCGGGACTACGAGCAGTACTTC	CAISEGRGNGRDYEQYF
TRBV28	TRBD1	TRBJ2-3	NA	TGTGCCAGCAGTTTGGCCGGGACAGGGGGGGCAGATACGCAGTATTTT	CASSLAGTGGADTQYF
TRBV29-1	NA	TRBJ1-1	NA	TGCAGCGTTGGTGGGGGCACTGAAGCTTTCTTT	CSVGGGTEAFF
TRBV19	NA	TRBJ2-7	NA	TGTGCCAGTAGCCCCGGCAGGCGTGACGAGCAGTACTTC	CASSPGRRDEQYF
TRBV7-9	NA	TRBJ1-4	once	TGTGCCAGCAGCTTAGCGGCTGGGGACCGCGAGTTTTTT	CASSLAAGDREFF
TRBV3-1/TRBV3-2	NA	TRBJ2-7	NA	TGTGCCAGCGGCCAGGCGGTCAGGGGCTACGAGCAGTACTTC	CASGQAVRGYEQYF
TRBV25-1	NA	TRBJ2-7	NA	TGTGCCAGCAGTGAAGCCAACTCCTACGAGCAGTACTTC	CASSEANSYEQYF
TRBV11-2	TRBD2	TRBJ2-7	once	TGTGCCAGCAGCGGGACTAGCGGCTACGAGCAGTACTTC	CASSGTSGYEQYF
TRBV18	NA	TRBJ2-2	NA	TGTGCCAGCTCACCACCAGTATCCGGGGAGCTGTTTTTT	CASSPPVSGELFF